One and the same sample provided the 13 T cell receptor beta chains below, sequenced in a study of cytomegalovirus exposure and HLA in healthy donors. The PCR employed 60 Vbeta primers together with 13 Jbeta primers. This table comes from immunoSEQ multiplex PCR, and its TCRdb copy is limited to in-frame clones, with some not included. The data contain about 93,000 clones, around four fifths of them singletons. Sample: PBMCs. Receptor source: a woman aged 40 to 50 in good health and CMV-seronegative.

The rearrangement joins TRBV28 to TRBJ1-5; perhaps TRBD1 as D (5 bases). V shed 8 bases and J shed 3 bases, with 20 bases lying between them. Germline loops: CDR1 MDHEN, CDR2 SYDVKM. CDR3 length equals 16 residues. In DNA, the CDR3 is TGTGCCAGCGTCACTGGAGGAGGAGGGGTCAATCAGCCCCAGCATTTT. Amino acids: CASVTGGGGVNQPQHF.

The chain recombines TRBV7-9 with TRBJ1-5; the match to TRBD1 covers 8 bases. This CDR3 has 16 amino acids. Germline V CDR1 and CDR2: SEHNR, FQNEAQ (reference sequence). With 1 base clipped from V and 0 bases from J, the junction kept 2 bases outside the gene matches. DNA of the CDR3: TGTGCCAGCAGCTTAGAGGGACAGGTTAGCAATCAGCCCCAGCATTTT. This translates into CASSLEGQVSNQPQHF. The variable domain in full, with the rest retrieved from reference TRBV7-9 and TRBJ1-5, is DTGVSQNPRHKITKRGQNVTFRCDPISEHNRLYWYRQTLGQGPEFLTYFQNEAQLEKSRLLSDRFSAERPKGSFSTLEIQRTEQGDSAMYLCASSLEGQVSNQPQHFGDGTRLSIL.

The J gene is TRBJ1-1, the V gene TRBV19, with D maybe TRBD1 (5 bases). Germline assignment: CDR1 LNHDA and CDR2 SQIVND (reference sequence). V shed 3 bases and J shed 0 bases, with 11 bases lying between them. This CDR3 contains 15 residues. The CDR3 protein is CASSISPTVNTEAFF. CDR3 nucleotide sequence: TGTGCCAGTAGTATTAGCCCGACAGTGAACACTGAAGCTTTCTTT.

V gene TRBV6-4 combines with J gene TRBJ2-1; TRBD2 matches at 11 bases. Germline V gene data show CDR1 as MRHNA and CDR2 as SNTAGT. V gave up 6 bases and J gave up 7 bases; unmatched junction bases: 5. This CDR3 spans 14 amino acids. Here the CDR3 DNA reads TGTGCCAGCAGCCCGGGACTAGCGGTAAATGAGCAGTTCTTC. This codes for CASSPGLAVNEQFF.

The V gene is TRBV10-3, the J gene TRBJ2-7; the D gene is possibly TRBD2 (6 bases). The V gene's germline CDR1 is ENHRY and CDR2 SYGVKD. The CDR3 sequence is 13 residues long. V was clipped by 5 bases and J by 3 bases, with 11 bases between them. The chain's CDR3 is CAISKGEDYEQYF. In nucleotides, the CDR3 is TGTGCCATCAGTAAAGGGGAGGACTACGAGCAGTACTTC.

By share of the sample, this clone is medium-sized. This sequence joins TRBV27 and TRBJ2-1, with TRBD1 as a possible D gene (5 bases). CDR3 length: 12 residues. The germline V gene has CDR1 MNHEY and CDR2 SMNVEV (reference sequence). Deletions cut 7 bases from V and 6 bases from J, with 10 bases between. CDR3 region: CASMKGFNEQFF. As DNA, the CDR3 is TGTGCCAGCATGAAGGGGTTCAATGAGCAGTTCTTC.

The chain couples TRBV28 to TRBJ1-4, with 8 bases that match TRBD1. Trimming cost V 8 bases and J 0 bases; bases outside gene matches: 8. Per germline, CDR1 MDHEN and CDR2 SYDVKM. The CDR3 has 16 residues. CDR3 coding DNA: TGTGCCAGCTGGGACAGGTTCCCTGCAACTAATGAAAAACTGTTTTTT. It codes for CASWDRFPATNEKLFF.

The CDR3 here is CASRQTGNYGYTF. DNA of the CDR3: TGTGCCAGCAGGCAGACAGGAAACTATGGCTACACCTTC. The chain is built from TRBV27 and TRBJ1-2, with a tentative D call TRBD1 (6 bases). CDR1 and CDR2 (germline): MNHEY, SMNVEV (reference sequence). The V and J ends lost 6 bases and 2 bases respectively, with 10 bases between them. The CDR3 consists of 13 residues.

The V call is TRBV6-5, the J call TRBJ1-1, with D unclear. The CDR3 runs 8 residues. The V end was cut by 5 bases, the J end by 14 bases, with 6 bases between. Germline V gene data show CDR1 as MNHEY and CDR2 as SVGAGI. Written as DNA, the CDR3 is TGTGCCAGCAGTGATCGGTTCTTT. Amino acids: CASSDRFF.

The chain employs TRBV27 and TRBJ1-1; 7 bases match TRBD1. Germline lookup yields CDR1 MNHEY and CDR2 SMNVEV (reference sequence). V gave up 5 bases and J gave up 1 base; unmatched junction bases: 13. This CDR3 has 17 amino acids. CDR3 in DNA: TGTGCCAGCAGTCCGTCACGAGGGACAGCCACGAACACTGAAGCTTTCTTT. It is translated as CASSPSRGTATNTEAFF.

This clone was counted between two and nine times. The V call is TRBV6-4, the J call TRBJ1-2; D unclear. The germline V gene has CDR1 MRHNA and CDR2 SNTAGT. The germline V and J ends were trimmed by 0 bases and 7 bases, with 9 bases remaining between them. The length of the CDR3 is 13 residues. The CDR3 sequence is CASSDSVAAGYTF. The CDR3 DNA sequence: TGTGCCAGCAGTGACTCGGTGGCCGCTGGCTACACCTTC.

This clone was picked up one time. The V call is TRBV5-1, the J call TRBJ2-2; 7 bases align to TRBD1. The CDR3 loop spans 13 amino acids. Germline CDR1 SGHRS, CDR2 YFSETQ. V gave up 8 bases and J gave up 4 bases; unmatched junction bases: 5. The CDR3 spells CASMGQTTGELFF. The CDR3 DNA is TGCGCCAGTATGGGACAGACCACCGGGGAGCTGTTTTTT.

The genes are TRBV11-3 and TRBJ2-7; 11 bases align to TRBD2. The V gene end was trimmed by 5 bases and the J gene end by 3 bases; junction bases not matched to a gene: 6. Germline V gene sequence: CDR1 SGHNT, CDR2 YENEEA. The CDR3 has 15 residues. CDR3 DNA: TGTGCCAGCAGCCCCGGGACTAGCGGTTTCTACGAGCAGTACTTC. Translation: CASSPGTSGFYEQYF.